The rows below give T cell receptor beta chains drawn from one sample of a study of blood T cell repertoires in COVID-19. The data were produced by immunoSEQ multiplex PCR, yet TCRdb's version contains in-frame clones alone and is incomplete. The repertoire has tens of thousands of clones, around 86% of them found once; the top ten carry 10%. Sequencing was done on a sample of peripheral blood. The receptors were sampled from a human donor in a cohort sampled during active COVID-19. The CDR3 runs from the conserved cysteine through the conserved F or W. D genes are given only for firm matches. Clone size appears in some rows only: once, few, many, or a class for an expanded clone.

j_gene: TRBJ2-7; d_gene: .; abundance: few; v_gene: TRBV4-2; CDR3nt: TGTGCCAGCAGCCAAGAGGGAGCTGGCGGGCGCTCCTACGAGCAGTACTTC; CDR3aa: CASSQEGAGGRSYEQYF
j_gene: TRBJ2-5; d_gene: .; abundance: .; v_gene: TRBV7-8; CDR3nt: TGTGCCAGCAGCCCCCTTGCGGAGACCCAGTACTTC; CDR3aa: CASSPLAETQYF
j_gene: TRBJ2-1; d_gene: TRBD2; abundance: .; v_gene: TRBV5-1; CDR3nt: TGCGCCAGCAGCTTGGAACTAGCGGGAGAGGATGAGCAGTTCTTC; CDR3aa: CASSLELAGEDEQFF
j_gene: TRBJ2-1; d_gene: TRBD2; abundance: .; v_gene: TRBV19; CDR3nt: TGTGCCAGTAGTATAGGAGCGGGAGGGATTGAGCAGTTCTTC; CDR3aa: CASSIGAGGIEQFF
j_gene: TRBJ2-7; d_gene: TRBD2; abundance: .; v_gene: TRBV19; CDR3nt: TGTGCCAGTAGCCCCGGACCGGGGGGCGAGCAGTACTTC; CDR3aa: CASSPGPGGEQYF
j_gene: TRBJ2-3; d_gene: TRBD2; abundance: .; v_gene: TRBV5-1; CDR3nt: TGCGCCAGCAGCCGACTAGCGGGAGGTCTAGATACGCAGTATTTT; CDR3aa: CASSRLAGGLDTQYF
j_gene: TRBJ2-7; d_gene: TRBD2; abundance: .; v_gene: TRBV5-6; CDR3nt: TGTGCCAGCAGCGCAACGGGACTAGCGGAAGGTTTGTACGAGCAGTACTTC; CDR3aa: CASSATGLAEGLYEQYF
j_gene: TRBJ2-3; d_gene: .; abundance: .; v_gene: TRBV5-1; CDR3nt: TGCGCCAGCAGCGGAAGCATGGGAGAAGATACGCAGTATTTT; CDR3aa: CASSGSMGEDTQYF
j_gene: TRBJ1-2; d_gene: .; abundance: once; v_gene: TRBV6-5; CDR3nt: TGTGCCAGCAGGTATCTGGCCGTTTCCTATGGCTACACCTTC; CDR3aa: CASRYLAVSYGYTF
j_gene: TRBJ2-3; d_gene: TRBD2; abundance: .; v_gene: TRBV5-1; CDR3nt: TGCGCCAGCAGCTTGGGAGGGTCCGGGACTATAGACACAGATACGCAGTATTTT; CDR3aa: CASSLGGSGTIDTDTQYF
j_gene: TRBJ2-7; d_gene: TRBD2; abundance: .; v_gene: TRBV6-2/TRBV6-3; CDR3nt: TGTGCCAGCAGTTACGCGAGACTAGCGGGAGAACACTTCTTC; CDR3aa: CASSYARLAGEHFF
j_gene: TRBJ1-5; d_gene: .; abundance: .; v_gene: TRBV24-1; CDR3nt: TGTGCCACCAGTGACCCGGGAATGGCTCAGCCCCAGCATTTT; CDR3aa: CATSDPGMAQPQHF
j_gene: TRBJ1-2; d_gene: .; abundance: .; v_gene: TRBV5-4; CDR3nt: TGTGCCAGCAGCCCAGCGGGGCTGGGTTATGGCTACACCTTC; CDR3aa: CASSPAGLGYGYTF
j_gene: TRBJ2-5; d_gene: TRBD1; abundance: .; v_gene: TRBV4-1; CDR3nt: TGCGCCAGCAGCCTAACAGGGGGCCGAGAGACCCAGTACTTC; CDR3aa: CASSLTGGRETQYF
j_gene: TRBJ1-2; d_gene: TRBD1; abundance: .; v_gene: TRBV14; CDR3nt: TGTGCCAGCAGCCCTAAAACAGGGGGCATGTATGGCTACACCTTC; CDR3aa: CASSPKTGGMYGYTF
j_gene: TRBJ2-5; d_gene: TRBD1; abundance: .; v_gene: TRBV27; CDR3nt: TGTGCCAGCAGTCGACAGGGGAGGGAGACCCAGTACTTC; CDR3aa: CASSRQGRETQYF